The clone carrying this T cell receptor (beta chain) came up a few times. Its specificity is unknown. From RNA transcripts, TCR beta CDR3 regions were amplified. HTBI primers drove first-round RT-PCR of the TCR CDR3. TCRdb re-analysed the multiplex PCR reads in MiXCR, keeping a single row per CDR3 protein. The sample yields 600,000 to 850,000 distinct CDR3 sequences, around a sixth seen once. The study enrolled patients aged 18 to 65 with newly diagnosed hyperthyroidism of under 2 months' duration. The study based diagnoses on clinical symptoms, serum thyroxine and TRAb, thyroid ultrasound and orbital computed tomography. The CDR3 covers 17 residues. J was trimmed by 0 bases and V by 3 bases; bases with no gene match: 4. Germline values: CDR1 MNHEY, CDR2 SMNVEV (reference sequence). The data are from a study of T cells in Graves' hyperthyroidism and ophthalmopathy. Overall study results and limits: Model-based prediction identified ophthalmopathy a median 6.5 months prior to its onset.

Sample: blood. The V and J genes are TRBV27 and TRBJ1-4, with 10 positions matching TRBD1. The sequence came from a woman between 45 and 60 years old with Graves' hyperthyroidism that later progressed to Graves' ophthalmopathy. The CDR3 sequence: CASSFRTGGATNEKLFF. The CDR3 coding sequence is TGTGCCAGCAGTTTCAGGACAGGGGGTGCAACTAATGAAAAACTGTTTTTT.